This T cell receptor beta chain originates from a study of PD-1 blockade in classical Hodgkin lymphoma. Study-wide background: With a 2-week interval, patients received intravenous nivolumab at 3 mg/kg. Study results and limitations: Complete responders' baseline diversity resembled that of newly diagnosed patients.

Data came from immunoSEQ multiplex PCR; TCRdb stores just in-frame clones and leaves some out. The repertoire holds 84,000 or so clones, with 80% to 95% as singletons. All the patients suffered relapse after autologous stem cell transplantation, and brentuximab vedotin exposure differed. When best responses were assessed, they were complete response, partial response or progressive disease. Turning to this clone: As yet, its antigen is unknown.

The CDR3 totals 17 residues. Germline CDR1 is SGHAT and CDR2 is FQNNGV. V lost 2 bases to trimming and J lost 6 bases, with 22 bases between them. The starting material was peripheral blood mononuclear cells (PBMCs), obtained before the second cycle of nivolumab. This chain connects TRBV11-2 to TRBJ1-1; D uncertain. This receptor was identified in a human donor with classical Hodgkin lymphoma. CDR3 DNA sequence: TGTGCCAGCAGCTTAAACGTGCACGGATCGAGGTCCCCTGAAGCTTTCTTT. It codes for CASSLNVHGSRSPEAFF.